These 5 T cell receptor beta chains share one sample of origin, sequenced in a study of cytomegalovirus exposure and HLA in healthy donors. Primers for the PCR totalled 60 Vbeta and 13 Jbeta. The method was immunoSEQ multiplex PCR; TCRdb's version includes in-frame clones alone and lacks a portion of them. The sample includes 70,000 to 100,000 clones, over 70% of them seen just once. The sample comprised PBMCs. The source of these receptors is a man in his fifties in good health and CMV-seropositive.

This clone was recorded a few times. Its ends do not fully match the called genes, so a read error is possible. V and J are TRBV5-4 and TRBJ2-6; 7 bases match TRBD1. Germline CDR1 SGHNT, CDR2 YYREEE (reference sequence). This CDR3 is built from 17 residues. The CDR3 DNA follows: TGTGCCAGCAGCCAGCCGGGACAGAGCTCTGGGGCCAACGGCCTGACTTTC. Translation: CASSQPGQSSGANGLTF.

The chain is built from TRBV6-6 and TRBJ2-7; TRBD2 matches 8 bases. The CDR3 runs to 15 residues. Germline V gene lookup returns CDR1 MNHNY and CDR2 SVGAGI (reference sequence). V dropped 6 bases and J dropped 7; count of bases not matched to a gene: 14. The CDR3 here is CASSPSQRETGEQYF. DNA for the CDR3: TGTGCCAGCAGCCCCTCCCAGCGGGAGACGGGAGAGCAGTACTTC.

The CDR3 here is CASSYTGQASGNTIYF. Here the CDR3 DNA reads TGCGCCAGCAGCTACACGGGACAGGCCTCTGGAAACACCATATATTTT. The chain couples TRBV5-1 to TRBJ1-3; TRBD1 agrees at 8 bases. The CDR3 length is 16 residues. After removal of 3 bases from V and 0 bases from J, the junction contained 5 bases not matched to a gene. Germline lookup yields CDR1 SGHRS and CDR2 YFSETQ. The variable domain in full, with the rest retrieved from reference TRBV5-1 and TRBJ1-3, is KAGVTQTPRYLIKTRGQQVTLSCSPISGHRSVSWYQQTPGQGLQFLFEYFSETQRNKGNFPGRFSGRQFSNSRSEMNVSTLELGDSALYLCASSYTGQASGNTIYFGEGSWLTVV.

The CDR3 DNA reads as TGTGCCACCTCGGGGAGCAATCAGCCCCAGCATTTT. Residues: CATSGSNQPQHF. The chain uses TRBV19 and TRBJ1-5; no clear D gene. The CDR3 runs 12 residues. Germline CDR1 LNHDA, CDR2 SQIVND (reference sequence). Between the trimmed V and J ends, which lost 10 bases and 1 base, there was a span of 8 bases.

This rearrangement joins TRBV2 to TRBJ2-1; no clear D gene. This CDR3 contains 15 residues. V lost 4 bases to trimming and J lost 4 bases, with 14 bases between them. The V gene's germline CDR1 is SNHLY and CDR2 FYNNEI. The CDR3 here is CASSVAMIGYNEQFF. In nucleotides, the CDR3 is TGTGCCAGCAGTGTGGCCATGATTGGTTACAATGAGCAGTTCTTC.